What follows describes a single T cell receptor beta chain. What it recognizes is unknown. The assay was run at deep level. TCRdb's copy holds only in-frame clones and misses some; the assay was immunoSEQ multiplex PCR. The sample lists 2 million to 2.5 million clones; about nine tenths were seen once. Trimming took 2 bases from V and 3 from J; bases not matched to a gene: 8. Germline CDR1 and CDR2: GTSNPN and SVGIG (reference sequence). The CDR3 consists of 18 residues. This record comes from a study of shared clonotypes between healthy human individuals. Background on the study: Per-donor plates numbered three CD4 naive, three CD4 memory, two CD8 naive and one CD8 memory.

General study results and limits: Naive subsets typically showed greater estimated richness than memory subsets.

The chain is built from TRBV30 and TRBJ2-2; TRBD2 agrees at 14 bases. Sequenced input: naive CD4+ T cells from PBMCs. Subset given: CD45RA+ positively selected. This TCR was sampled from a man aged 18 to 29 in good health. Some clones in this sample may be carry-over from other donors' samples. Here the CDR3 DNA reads TGTGCCTGGAGTAGAACCCCGGGACTAGCGGGAGACACCGGGGAGCTGTTTTTT. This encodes CAWSRTPGLAGDTGELFF.